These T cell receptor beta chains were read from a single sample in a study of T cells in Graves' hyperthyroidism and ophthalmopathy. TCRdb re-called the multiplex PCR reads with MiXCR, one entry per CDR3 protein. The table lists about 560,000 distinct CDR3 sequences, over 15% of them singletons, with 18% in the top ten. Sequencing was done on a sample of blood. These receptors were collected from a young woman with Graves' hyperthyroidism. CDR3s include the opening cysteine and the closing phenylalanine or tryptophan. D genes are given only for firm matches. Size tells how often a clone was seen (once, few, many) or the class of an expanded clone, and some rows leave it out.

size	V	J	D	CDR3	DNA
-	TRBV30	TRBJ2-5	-	CAWSVAAGIRETQYF	TGTGCCTGGAGTGTAGCGGCAGGGATTCGGGAGACCCAGTACTTC
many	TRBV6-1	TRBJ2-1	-	CASSEQGSGNEQFF	TGTGCCAGCAGTGAGCAGGGATCAGGCAATGAGCAGTTCTTC
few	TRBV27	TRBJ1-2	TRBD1	CASSLSGVLGQTYGYTF	TGTGCCAGCAGTTTATCGGGAGTCTTGGGACAGACCTATGGCTACACCTTC
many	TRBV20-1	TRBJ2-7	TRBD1	CSARESGGGSYEQYF	TGCAGTGCTAGAGAATCAGGGGGCGGATCCTACGAGCAGTACTTC
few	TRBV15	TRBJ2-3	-	CATSREYRVDTQYF	TGTGCCACCAGCAGAGAGTACAGGGTCGATACGCAGTATTTT
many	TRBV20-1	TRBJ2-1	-	CSARSGADYNEQFF	TGCAGTGCTAGATCAGGCGCGGACTACAATGAGCAGTTCTTC
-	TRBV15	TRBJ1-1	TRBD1	CATSRRDRGFAFF	TGTGCCACCAGCAGAAGGGACAGGGGGTTCGCTTTCTTT
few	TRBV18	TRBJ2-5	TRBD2	CASSPVPSGGPQETQYF	TGTGCCAGCTCACCAGTCCCTAGCGGGGGGCCGCAAGAGACCCAGTACTTC
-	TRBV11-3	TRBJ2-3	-	CASSSTRGSTDTQYF	TGTGCCAGCAGCTCAACGAGGGGATCCACAGATACGCAGTATTTT
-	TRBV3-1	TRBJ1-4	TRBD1	CASSLGTDGGKLFF	TGTGCCAGCAGCCTGGGGACAGATGGAGGAAAACTGTTTTTT
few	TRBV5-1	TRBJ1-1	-	CASSPDQGGTEAFF	TGCGCCAGCAGCCCGGACCAGGGAGGTACTGAAGCTTTCTTT
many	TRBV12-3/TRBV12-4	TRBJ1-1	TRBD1	CASSRQGAITEAFF	TGTGCCAGCAGCAGACAGGGGGCGATCACTGAAGCTTTCTTT
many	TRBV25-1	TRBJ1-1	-	CASSLRAENTEAFF	TGTGCCAGCAGTTTGAGGGCGGAGAACACTGAAGCTTTCTTT
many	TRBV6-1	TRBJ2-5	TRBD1	CASQTGGDETQYF	TGTGCCAGCCAGACAGGGGGCGACGAGACCCAGTACTTC